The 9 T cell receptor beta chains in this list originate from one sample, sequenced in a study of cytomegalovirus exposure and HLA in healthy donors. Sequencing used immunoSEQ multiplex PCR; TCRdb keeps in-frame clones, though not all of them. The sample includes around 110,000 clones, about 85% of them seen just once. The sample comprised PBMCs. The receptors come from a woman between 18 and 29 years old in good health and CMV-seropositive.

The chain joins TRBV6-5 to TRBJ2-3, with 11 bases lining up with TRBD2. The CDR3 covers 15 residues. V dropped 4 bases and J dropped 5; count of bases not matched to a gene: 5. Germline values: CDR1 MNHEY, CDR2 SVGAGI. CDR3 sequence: CASSLAGGQGDTQYF. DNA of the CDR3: TGTGCCAGCAGTTTAGCGGGGGGGCAAGGAGATACGCAGTATTTT.

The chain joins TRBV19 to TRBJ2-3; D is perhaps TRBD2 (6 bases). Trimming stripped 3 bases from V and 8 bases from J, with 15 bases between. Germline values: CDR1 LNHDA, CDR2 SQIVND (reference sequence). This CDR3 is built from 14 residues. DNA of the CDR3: TGTGCCAGTAGTATGGGCTGGGACTTAGGTACGCAGTATTTT. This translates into CASSMGWDLGTQYF.

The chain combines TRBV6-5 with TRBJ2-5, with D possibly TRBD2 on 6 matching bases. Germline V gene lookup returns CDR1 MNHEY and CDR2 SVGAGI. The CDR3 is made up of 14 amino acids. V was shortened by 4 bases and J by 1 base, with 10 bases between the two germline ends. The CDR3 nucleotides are TGTGCCAGCAGTTCGTCAGCGGGCCAAGAGACCCAGTACTTC. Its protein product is CASSSSAGQETQYF.

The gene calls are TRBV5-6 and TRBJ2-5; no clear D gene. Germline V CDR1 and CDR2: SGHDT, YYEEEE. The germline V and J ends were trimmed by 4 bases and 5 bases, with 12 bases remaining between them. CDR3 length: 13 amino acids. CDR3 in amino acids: CASSLIIEETQYF. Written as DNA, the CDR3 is TGTGCCAGCAGCCTAATTATAGAGGAGACCCAGTACTTC.

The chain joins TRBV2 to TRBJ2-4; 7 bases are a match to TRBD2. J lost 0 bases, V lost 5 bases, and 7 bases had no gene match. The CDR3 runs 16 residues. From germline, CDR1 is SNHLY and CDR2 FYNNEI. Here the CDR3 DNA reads TGTGCCAGCAGTCAAGGACTAGAGCTAGCCAAAAACATTCAGTACTTC. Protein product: CASSQGLELAKNIQYF.

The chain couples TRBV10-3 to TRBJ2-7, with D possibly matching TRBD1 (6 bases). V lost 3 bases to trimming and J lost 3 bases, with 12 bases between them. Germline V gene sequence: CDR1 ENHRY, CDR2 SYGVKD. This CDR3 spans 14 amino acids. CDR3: CAISDPGQSYEQYV. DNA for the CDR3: TGTGCCATCAGTGACCCCGGACAGAGCTACGAGCAGTACGTC.

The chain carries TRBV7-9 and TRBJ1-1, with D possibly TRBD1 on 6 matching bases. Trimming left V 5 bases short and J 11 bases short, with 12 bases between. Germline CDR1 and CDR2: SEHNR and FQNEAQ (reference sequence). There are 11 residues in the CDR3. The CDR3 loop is CASSLGQRAFF. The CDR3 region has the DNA TGTGCCAGCAGCCTCGGACAGCGGGCTTTCTTT.

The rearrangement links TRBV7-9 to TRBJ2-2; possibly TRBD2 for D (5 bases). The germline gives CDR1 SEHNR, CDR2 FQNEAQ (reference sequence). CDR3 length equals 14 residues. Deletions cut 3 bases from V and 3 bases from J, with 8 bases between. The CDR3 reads CASSFYGDTGELFF. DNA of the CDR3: TGTGCCAGCAGCTTTTACGGGGACACCGGGGAGCTGTTTTTT.

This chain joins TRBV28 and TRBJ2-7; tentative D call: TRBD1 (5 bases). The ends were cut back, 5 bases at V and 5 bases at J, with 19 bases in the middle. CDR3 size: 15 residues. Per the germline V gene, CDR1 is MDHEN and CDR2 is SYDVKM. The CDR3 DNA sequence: TGTGCCAGCAGTCCCCCTTGGGCAGGGCCCCACGAGCAGTACTTC. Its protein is CASSPPWAGPHEQYF.